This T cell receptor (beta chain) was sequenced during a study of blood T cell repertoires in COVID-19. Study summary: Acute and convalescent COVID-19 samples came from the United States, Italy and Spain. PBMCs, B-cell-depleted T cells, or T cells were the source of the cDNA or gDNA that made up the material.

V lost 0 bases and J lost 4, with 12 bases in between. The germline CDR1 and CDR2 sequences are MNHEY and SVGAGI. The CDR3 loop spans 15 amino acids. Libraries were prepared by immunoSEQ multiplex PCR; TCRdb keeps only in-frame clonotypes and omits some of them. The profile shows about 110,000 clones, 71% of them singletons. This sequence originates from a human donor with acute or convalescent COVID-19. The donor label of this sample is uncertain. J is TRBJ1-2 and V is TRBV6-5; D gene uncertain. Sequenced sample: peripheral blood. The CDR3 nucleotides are TGTGCCAGCAGTTACTCGAGGGTCGATCTCTATGGCTACACCTTC. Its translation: CASSYSRVDLYGYTF.